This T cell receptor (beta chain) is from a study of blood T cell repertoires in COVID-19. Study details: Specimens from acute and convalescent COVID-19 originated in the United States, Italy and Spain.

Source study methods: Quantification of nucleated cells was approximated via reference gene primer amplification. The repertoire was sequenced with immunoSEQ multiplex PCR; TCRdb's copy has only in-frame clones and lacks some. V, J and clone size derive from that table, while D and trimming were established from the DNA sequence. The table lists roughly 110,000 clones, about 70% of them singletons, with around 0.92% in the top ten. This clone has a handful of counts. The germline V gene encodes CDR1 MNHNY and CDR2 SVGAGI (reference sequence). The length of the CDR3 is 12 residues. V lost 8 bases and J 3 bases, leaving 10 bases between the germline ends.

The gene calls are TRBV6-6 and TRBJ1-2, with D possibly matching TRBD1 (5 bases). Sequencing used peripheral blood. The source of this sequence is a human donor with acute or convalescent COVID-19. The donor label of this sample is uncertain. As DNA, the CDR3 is TGTGCCAGCTGCCCGGGGGACTATGGCTACACCTTC. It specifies CASCPGDYGYTF.